One sample yielded the 3 T cell receptor beta chains listed below, sequenced in a study of blood T cell repertoires in COVID-19. Clones were read by immunoSEQ multiplex PCR, and TCRdb kept only the in-frame ones, dropping some. The sample lists roughly 64,000 clones, over 75% occurring once. Sequenced: peripheral blood. The receptors were gathered from a woman over 75 with active COVID-19.

The V call is TRBV6-5, the J call TRBJ2-1, with D perhaps TRBD2 (6 bases). The CDR3 runs 16 residues. Deletions cut 0 bases from V and 4 bases from J, with 13 bases between. Germline V CDR1 and CDR2: MNHEY, SVGAGI. Here the CDR3 DNA reads TGTGCCAGCAGTTACTCATGGGGGGACCGATACAATGAGCAGTTCTTC. This translates into CASSYSWGDRYNEQFF.

The gene calls are TRBV4-1 and TRBJ2-3, with 7 bases that match TRBD2. J gave up 0 bases and V 6 bases, and 6 bases lay outside the gene matches. The CDR3 extends over 15 amino acids. Germline CDR1 and CDR2: MGHRA and YSYEKL. The DNA for the CDR3 is TGCGCCAGCAGACGGACTAGAACTAGCACAGATACGCAGTATTTT. It translates to CASRRTRTSTDTQYF.

The gene calls are TRBV4-1 and TRBJ1-1, with a possible D match to TRBD1 (6 bases). The germline gives CDR1 MGHRA, CDR2 YSYEKL. CDR3 length equals 15 residues. Trimming took off 2 bases at V and 5 bases at J, with 15 bases between the two ends. The CDR3 DNA sequence: TGCGCCAGCAGCCAATCGCTGGGGGCGAGGACTGAAGCTTTCTTT. Translated: CASSQSLGARTEAFF.